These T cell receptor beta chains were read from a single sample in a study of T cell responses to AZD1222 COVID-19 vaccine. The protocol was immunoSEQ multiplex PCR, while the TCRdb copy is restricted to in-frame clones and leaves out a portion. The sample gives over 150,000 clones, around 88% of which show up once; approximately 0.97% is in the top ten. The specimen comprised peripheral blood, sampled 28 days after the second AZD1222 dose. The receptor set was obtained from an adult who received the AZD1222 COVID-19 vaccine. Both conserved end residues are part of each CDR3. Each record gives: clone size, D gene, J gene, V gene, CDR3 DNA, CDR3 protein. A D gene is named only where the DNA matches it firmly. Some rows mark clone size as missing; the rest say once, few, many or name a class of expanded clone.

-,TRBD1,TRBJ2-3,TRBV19,TGTGCCAGTAGAAACAGGGGAGGCACAGATACGCAGTATTTT,CASRNRGGTDTQYF
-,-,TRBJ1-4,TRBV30,TGTGCCTGGAGTATAGCGGCTAGTTATAATGAAAAACTGTTTTTT,CAWSIAASYNEKLFF
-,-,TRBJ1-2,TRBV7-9,TGTGCCAGCAGCGCCCTAATTCATGGCTACACCTTC,CASSALIHGYTF
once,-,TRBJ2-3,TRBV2,TGTGCCAGCAAAGGACTTCAGGTGTTCACAGATACGCAGTATTTT,CASKGLQVFTDTQYF
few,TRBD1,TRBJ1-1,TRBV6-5,TGTGCCAGTAACAGGGGAGGTGACACTGAAGCTTTCTTT,CASNRGGDTEAFF
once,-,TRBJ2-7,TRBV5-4,TGTGCCAGCAGCTTCGATGAGGAGCAGTACTTC,CASSFDEEQYF
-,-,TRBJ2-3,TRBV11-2,TGTGCCAGCAGCTTAGATCTAGGACACTACACAGATACGCAGTATTTT,CASSLDLGHYTDTQYF
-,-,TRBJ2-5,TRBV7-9,TGTGCCGCCAGACGGGGGGCAGGGGAGACCCAGTACTTC,CAARRGAGETQYF
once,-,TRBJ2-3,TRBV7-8,TGTGCCAGCAGCCTCTCCCTTGGGGATGGGACAGATACGCAGTATTTT,CASSLSLGDGTDTQYF
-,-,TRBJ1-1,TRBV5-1,TGCGCCAGCAGCTTGTATCCCGGACCTTCCCCCTTGGCGAACACTGAAGCTTTCTTT,CASSLYPGPSPLANTEAFF
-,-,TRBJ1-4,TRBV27,TGTGCCAGCAGTTTTTTAGCCAGGGTGACTAATGAAAAACTGTTTTTT,CASSFLARVTNEKLFF
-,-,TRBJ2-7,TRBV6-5,TGTGCCAGCAGTTACTTGGCGGGACTCCCCAGCGAGCAGTACTTC,CASSYLAGLPSEQYF